This T cell receptor beta chain came from a study of blood T cell repertoires in COVID-19. On the study more broadly: The cDNA or gDNA used as material had been derived from T cells, B-cell-depleted T cells, or PBMCs.

This table comes from immunoSEQ multiplex PCR, and its TCRdb copy is limited to in-frame clones, with some not included. The repertoire holds over 200,000 clones, with roughly 90% as singletons. Clinical history as reported by participants underpinned cohort assignment. The CDR3 is 16 residues long. The V gene's germline CDR1 is MDHEN and CDR2 SYDVKM. J lost 7 bases, V lost 4 bases, and 10 bases had no gene match. The receptor was derived from a man in his forties who had recovered from COVID-19. The sequenced sample consisted of PBMCs or T cells enriched from blood (not recorded which). This chain joins TRBV28 and TRBJ2-2, with 9 bases that match TRBD1. This chain's CDR3 is CASSSYRDRENGELFF. The CDR3 DNA reads TGTGCCAGCAGTTCCTACCGGGACAGGGAAAACGGGGAGCTGTTTTTT.